A selection of T cell receptor beta chains follows, all from one sample in a study of T cells in Graves' hyperthyroidism and ophthalmopathy. TCRdb analysed the multiplex PCR reads with MiXCR anew, one entry per CDR3 protein. The sample carries 500,000 to 600,000 distinct CDR3 sequences, about 45% recorded once. Sequencing used peripheral blood or thyroid tissue (not recorded which). The receptors derive from an adult woman with Graves' disease, either hyperthyroidism or ophthalmopathy (not recorded which). The CDR3 runs from the conserved cysteine through the conserved F or W. The order of the fields is J gene, CDR3 length, V gene, CDR3 protein.

j_call: TRBJ2-5; cdr3_length: 15; v_call: TRBV7-8; cdr3_aa: CASSSPGGGRETQYF
j_call: TRBJ1-3; cdr3_length: 15; v_call: TRBV5-1; cdr3_aa: CASSQLQGAGNTIYF
j_call: TRBJ1-3; cdr3_length: 17; v_call: TRBV10-3; cdr3_aa: CATEGVHSSPSGNTIYF
j_call: TRBJ1-1; cdr3_length: 15; v_call: TRBV19; cdr3_aa: CASSLRQGGNTEAFF
j_call: TRBJ1-2; cdr3_length: 13; v_call: TRBV9; cdr3_aa: CASSVGKSAGYTF
j_call: TRBJ2-7; cdr3_length: 12; v_call: TRBV7-9; cdr3_aa: CAWSRTIYEQYF
j_call: TRBJ2-7; cdr3_length: 14; v_call: TRBV29-1; cdr3_aa: CSVETSGSFYEQYF
j_call: TRBJ2-7; cdr3_length: 15; v_call: TRBV14; cdr3_aa: CASSQARTSVYEQYF
j_call: TRBJ1-5; cdr3_length: 16; v_call: TRBV20-1; cdr3_aa: CSARDYRGQSNQPQHF
j_call: TRBJ2-3; cdr3_length: 13; v_call: TRBV7-9; cdr3_aa: CASSWDSTDTQYF
j_call: TRBJ2-7; cdr3_length: 15; v_call: TRBV7-2; cdr3_aa: CASSLDGTSGRQKYF
j_call: TRBJ1-2; cdr3_length: 13; v_call: TRBV7-6; cdr3_aa: CASSLGQGFGYTF
j_call: TRBJ2-7; cdr3_length: 14; v_call: TRBV7-9; cdr3_aa: CASSSWAGAYEQYF
j_call: TRBJ1-6; cdr3_length: 12; v_call: TRBV20-1; cdr3_aa: CSASGTNSPLHF
j_call: TRBJ2-7; cdr3_length: 15; v_call: TRBV7-9; cdr3_aa: CASSLKTPTAYEQYF
j_call: NA; cdr3_length: 17; v_call: TRBV2; cdr3_aa: CASSEGWGTGNSETQYF
j_call: TRBJ1-6; cdr3_length: 15; v_call: TRBV11-2; cdr3_aa: CASSVRRGENSPLHF
j_call: TRBJ1-2; cdr3_length: 13; v_call: TRBV12-3/TRBV12-4; cdr3_aa: CASTDRVINGYTF
j_call: TRBJ1-4; cdr3_length: 15; v_call: TRBV4-2; cdr3_aa: CASSPELATNEKLFF
j_call: TRBJ2-5; cdr3_length: 11; v_call: TRBV5-1; cdr3_aa: CASSYQETRYF
j_call: TRBJ1-3; cdr3_length: 15; v_call: TRBV6-6; cdr3_aa: CASSPYPESGNTIYF
j_call: TRBJ1-6; cdr3_length: 17; v_call: TRBV4-2; cdr3_aa: CASSQAMGTGDNSPLHF
j_call: TRBJ1-2; cdr3_length: 14; v_call: TRBV6-1; cdr3_aa: CASSPGQGFYGYTF
j_call: TRBJ2-2; cdr3_length: 15; v_call: TRBV7-9; cdr3_aa: CASSFVAGPTGELFF
j_call: TRBJ2-7; cdr3_length: 14; v_call: TRBV10-3; cdr3_aa: CAISEVGDTYEQYF
j_call: TRBJ1-1; cdr3_length: 15; v_call: TRBV5-1; cdr3_aa: CASSLSRARDTEAFF
j_call: TRBJ1-1; cdr3_length: 15; v_call: TRBV19; cdr3_aa: CASIGLRGRGTEAFF
j_call: TRBJ2-3; cdr3_length: 17; v_call: TRBV9; cdr3_aa: CASSVDGAGAVGDTQYF